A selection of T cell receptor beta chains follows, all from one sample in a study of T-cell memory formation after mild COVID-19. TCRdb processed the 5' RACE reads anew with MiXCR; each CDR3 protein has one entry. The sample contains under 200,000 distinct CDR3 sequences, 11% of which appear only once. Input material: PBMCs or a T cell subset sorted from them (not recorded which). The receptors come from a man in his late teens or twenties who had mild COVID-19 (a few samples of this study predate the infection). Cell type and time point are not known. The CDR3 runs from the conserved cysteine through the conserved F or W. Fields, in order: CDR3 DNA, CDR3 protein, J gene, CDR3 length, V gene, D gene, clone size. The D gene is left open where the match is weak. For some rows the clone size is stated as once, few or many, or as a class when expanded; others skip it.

cdr3_nt: TGCGCCAGCACGACGGAACCTAGCACAGATACGCAGTATTTT; cdr3_aa: CASTTEPSTDTQYF; j_call: TRBJ2-3; cdr3_length: 14; v_call: TRBV5-1; d_call: NA; clone_size: NA
cdr3_nt: TGTGCCAGCAGTTCCCTTAGCGGGGGGTACAATGAGCAGTTCTTC; cdr3_aa: CASSSLSGGYNEQFF; j_call: TRBJ2-1; cdr3_length: 15; v_call: TRBV6-2/TRBV6-3; d_call: TRBD2; clone_size: NA
cdr3_nt: TGTGCCATCAGCCACCAGTCGGATACGCAGTATTTT; cdr3_aa: CAISHQSDTQYF; j_call: TRBJ2-3; cdr3_length: 12; v_call: TRBV10-3; d_call: NA; clone_size: NA
cdr3_nt: TGTGCCAGCAGCGGCGCAGGTTCACCCCTCCACTTT; cdr3_aa: CASSGAGSPLHF; j_call: TRBJ1-6; cdr3_length: 12; v_call: TRBV11-2; d_call: NA; clone_size: many
cdr3_nt: TGTGCCAGCAGCTTCGACAGGACTACCTACGAGCAGTACTTC; cdr3_aa: CASSFDRTTYEQYF; j_call: TRBJ2-7; cdr3_length: 14; v_call: TRBV11-1; d_call: NA; clone_size: many
cdr3_nt: TGCGCCAGCAGCGCGCAGGGGAGTGGTGGCACAGATACGCAGTATTTT; cdr3_aa: CASSAQGSGGTDTQYF; j_call: TRBJ2-3; cdr3_length: 16; v_call: TRBV5-1; d_call: NA; clone_size: NA
cdr3_nt: TGCGCCAGCAGTAGAATTGAGCGGGGGGGCCCCAATGAGCAGTTCTTC; cdr3_aa: CASSRIERGGPNEQFF; j_call: TRBJ2-1; cdr3_length: 16; v_call: TRBV4-3; d_call: TRBD2; clone_size: few
cdr3_nt: TGTGCCAGCAGCGCGTCGATCCACAGGGGAAGTAACTATGGCTACACCTTC; cdr3_aa: CASSASIHRGSNYGYTF; j_call: TRBJ1-2; cdr3_length: 17; v_call: TRBV9; d_call: TRBD1; clone_size: few
cdr3_nt: TGTGCCAGCTCACCTGGTAACAGGGAGGTGACCCAGTACTTC; cdr3_aa: CASSPGNREVTQYF; j_call: TRBJ2-5; cdr3_length: 14; v_call: TRBV18; d_call: NA; clone_size: few
cdr3_nt: TGCAGTGCTGCAGACAGGAGGGGGGAAAAACTGTTTTTT; cdr3_aa: CSAADRRGEKLFF; j_call: TRBJ1-4; cdr3_length: 13; v_call: TRBV20-1; d_call: NA; clone_size: few
cdr3_nt: TGTGCCAGCAGCCAGGGGGGCCCCGTCTCTGAAGCTTTCTTT; cdr3_aa: CASSQGGPVSEAFF; j_call: TRBJ1-1; cdr3_length: 14; v_call: TRBV12-3/TRBV12-4; d_call: TRBD1; clone_size: NA
cdr3_nt: TGCGCCAGCAGCCTCTCCGTGACAGAAAACATTCAGTACTTC; cdr3_aa: CASSLSVTENIQYF; j_call: TRBJ2-4; cdr3_length: 14; v_call: TRBV5-1; d_call: NA; clone_size: few
cdr3_nt: TGTGCCAGCAGCCCCGGCTGGGACAGGCAAGAGACCCAGTACTTC; cdr3_aa: CASSPGWDRQETQYF; j_call: TRBJ2-5; cdr3_length: 15; v_call: TRBV2; d_call: TRBD1; clone_size: few
cdr3_nt: TGTGCCAGCAGCTCGCGGGGGGGCTACACCTTC; cdr3_aa: CASSSRGGYTF; j_call: TRBJ1-2; cdr3_length: 11; v_call: TRBV7-2; d_call: NA; clone_size: few
cdr3_nt: TGTGCCAGCAGCTCCCGGACCCCCGGGGAGCTGTTTTTT; cdr3_aa: CASSSRTPGELFF; j_call: TRBJ2-2; cdr3_length: 13; v_call: TRBV7-2; d_call: NA; clone_size: few
cdr3_nt: TGTGCCAGCAGCCGCCAGCGGGGACCCTCCTACAATGAGCAGTTCTTC; cdr3_aa: CASSRQRGPSYNEQFF; j_call: TRBJ2-1; cdr3_length: 16; v_call: TRBV3-1; d_call: TRBD2; clone_size: NA
cdr3_nt: TGTGCCAGCAGTGAATCCAGCGGGGGCTACAATGAGCAGTTCTTC; cdr3_aa: CASSESSGGYNEQFF; j_call: TRBJ2-1; cdr3_length: 15; v_call: TRBV25-1; d_call: TRBD2; clone_size: NA
cdr3_nt: TGTGCCAGCAGCTCGACAGGGGGTTGGGTACGCAATGAGCAGTTCTTC; cdr3_aa: CASSSTGGWVRNEQFF; j_call: TRBJ2-1; cdr3_length: 16; v_call: TRBV12-3/TRBV12-4; d_call: TRBD1; clone_size: many
cdr3_nt: TGTGCCAGCAGCAAGGTGGGGACCTCGGGCAATGAGCAGTTCTTC; cdr3_aa: CASSKVGTSGNEQFF; j_call: TRBJ2-1; cdr3_length: 15; v_call: TRBV5-6; d_call: NA; clone_size: once
cdr3_nt: TGTGCCAGCAGTTACCGGATAGCTAACTATGGCTACACCTTC; cdr3_aa: CASSYRIANYGYTF; j_call: TRBJ1-2; cdr3_length: 14; v_call: TRBV6-2/TRBV6-3; d_call: NA; clone_size: NA
cdr3_nt: TGTGCCACCAGCTCCCTGGGGACTAGCGGGGGGAAGAACACCGGGGAGCTGTTTTTT; cdr3_aa: CATSSLGTSGGKNTGELFF; j_call: TRBJ2-2; cdr3_length: 19; v_call: TRBV15; d_call: TRBD2; clone_size: many
cdr3_nt: TGTGCCAGCCGCAGACGGGGCCCCGGGGAGACCCAGTACTTC; cdr3_aa: CASRRRGPGETQYF; j_call: TRBJ2-5; cdr3_length: 14; v_call: TRBV11-2; d_call: NA; clone_size: NA
cdr3_nt: TGTGCCAGCAGCGGTGGACCTTGGGCGGCAGATACGCAGTATTTT; cdr3_aa: CASSGGPWAADTQYF; j_call: TRBJ2-3; cdr3_length: 15; v_call: TRBV9; d_call: NA; clone_size: few
cdr3_nt: TGCGCCAGCAGCCAGGCTGGGGACAGGGCGGCTGAAGCTTTCTTT; cdr3_aa: CASSQAGDRAAEAFF; j_call: TRBJ1-1; cdr3_length: 15; v_call: TRBV4-3; d_call: TRBD1; clone_size: once
cdr3_nt: TGTGCCAGCAGTTACGACTCATATAATTCACCCCTCCACTTT; cdr3_aa: CASSYDSYNSPLHF; j_call: TRBJ1-6; cdr3_length: 14; v_call: TRBV6-5; d_call: NA; clone_size: NA
cdr3_nt: TGTGCCAGCAGTTTTCTAGCGGGGGGGACAGAGACCCAGTACTTC; cdr3_aa: CASSFLAGGTETQYF; j_call: TRBJ2-5; cdr3_length: 15; v_call: TRBV27; d_call: TRBD2; clone_size: few
cdr3_nt: TGCGCCAGCTTCCCGGATGGGAACACTGAAGCTTTCTTT; cdr3_aa: CASFPDGNTEAFF; j_call: TRBJ1-1; cdr3_length: 13; v_call: TRBV5-1; d_call: NA; clone_size: NA
cdr3_nt: TGTGCCAGCTCACCCGGGACAGGTCTCGGTTCACCCCTCCACTTT; cdr3_aa: CASSPGTGLGSPLHF; j_call: TRBJ1-6; cdr3_length: 15; v_call: TRBV18; d_call: TRBD1; clone_size: NA
cdr3_nt: TGTGCCGCAGGGCGAGGTGGGGAAGAGACCCAGTACTTC; cdr3_aa: CAAGRGGEETQYF; j_call: TRBJ2-5; cdr3_length: 13; v_call: TRBV28; d_call: NA; clone_size: NA
cdr3_nt: TGTGCCAGCAGCCGACTCATCTCCCGGACAGGCACTGAAGCTTTCTTT; cdr3_aa: CASSRLISRTGTEAFF; j_call: TRBJ1-1; cdr3_length: 16; v_call: TRBV7-2; d_call: TRBD1; clone_size: NA
cdr3_nt: TGTGCCAGCAGCAAATACAGGGGGACTAGCAATCAGCCCCAGCATTTT; cdr3_aa: CASSKYRGTSNQPQHF; j_call: TRBJ1-5; cdr3_length: 16; v_call: TRBV7-2; d_call: TRBD1; clone_size: many
cdr3_nt: TGTGCCAGCAACCAGAACAATTCACCCCTCCACTTT; cdr3_aa: CASNQNNSPLHF; j_call: TRBJ1-6; cdr3_length: 12; v_call: TRBV9; d_call: NA; clone_size: NA
cdr3_nt: TGTGCCAGCAGCCCAAGACTAGCGGGGGGCCAAGAGACCCAGTACTTC; cdr3_aa: CASSPRLAGGQETQYF; j_call: TRBJ2-5; cdr3_length: 16; v_call: TRBV4-2; d_call: TRBD2; clone_size: many
cdr3_nt: TGTGCCAGCCAGAAGGGCCCCTACAATGAGCAGTTCTTC; cdr3_aa: CASQKGPYNEQFF; j_call: TRBJ2-1; cdr3_length: 13; v_call: TRBV6-6; d_call: NA; clone_size: few
cdr3_nt: TGCGCCAGCAGCCCCCGGCCACAAAACTATGGCTACACCTTC; cdr3_aa: CASSPRPQNYGYTF; j_call: TRBJ1-2; cdr3_length: 14; v_call: TRBV4-1; d_call: NA; clone_size: few
cdr3_nt: TGCGCCAGCAGCTTGCGGGACAGGGGGCGGAGGACAGATACGCAGTATTTT; cdr3_aa: CASSLRDRGRRTDTQYF; j_call: TRBJ2-3; cdr3_length: 17; v_call: TRBV5-1; d_call: TRBD1; clone_size: few
cdr3_nt: TGTGCCAGCAGTCACGGACAGGTCACAGATACGCAGTATTTT; cdr3_aa: CASSHGQVTDTQYF; j_call: TRBJ2-3; cdr3_length: 14; v_call: TRBV27; d_call: TRBD1; clone_size: NA
cdr3_nt: TGTGCCAGCAGTGAAGTCCAGGGTAATGAAAAACTGTTTTTT; cdr3_aa: CASSEVQGNEKLFF; j_call: TRBJ1-4; cdr3_length: 14; v_call: TRBV6-1; d_call: NA; clone_size: few
cdr3_nt: TGTGCCAGCTCTACCCAAAGGGCCTATGGCTACACCTTC; cdr3_aa: CASSTQRAYGYTF; j_call: TRBJ1-2; cdr3_length: 13; v_call: TRBV12-3/TRBV12-4; d_call: NA; clone_size: NA
cdr3_nt: TGTGCCAGCAGCTTCATCAGTTCGGCCCAGTACTTC; cdr3_aa: CASSFISSAQYF; j_call: TRBJ2-5; cdr3_length: 12; v_call: TRBV11-2; d_call: NA; clone_size: few
cdr3_nt: TGCGCCAGCAGCCTCGGGACAGGGAGTTCACCCCTCCACTTT; cdr3_aa: CASSLGTGSSPLHF; j_call: TRBJ1-6; cdr3_length: 14; v_call: TRBV5-1; d_call: TRBD1; clone_size: few